Presented here are 17 T cell receptor beta chains from one specimen sequenced in a study of CD8 T cells in ankylosing spondylitis. TCRdb re-called the 5' RACE reads through MiXCR, storing one row per CDR3 protein. The sample records 160,000 or so distinct CDR3 sequences, 9.8% being singletons. Sequencing input: blood, either unsorted or a sorted T cell fraction (not recorded which). The receptors here all came from a female donor with ankylosing spondylitis or in good health (not recorded which).

V gene TRBV4-2 combines with J gene TRBJ1-2; D is perhaps TRBD1 (5 bases). Germline V gene sequence: CDR1 LGHNA, CDR2 YNFKEQ. V lost 4 bases and J lost 3, with 18 bases in between. CDR3 length: 16 residues. CDR3 nucleotide sequence: TGTGCCAGCAGCCCCGGGACGGACGCCGATTACTATGGCTACACCTTC. Translated, it gives CASSPGTDADYYGYTF.

This clonotype showed up just a few times. The J gene is TRBJ1-1, the V gene TRBV20-1; no definite D call. CDR3 length: 11 residues. Germline assignment: CDR1 DFQATT and CDR2 SNEGSKA (reference sequence). V was pared by 6 bases and J by 11 bases, with 16 bases between. The CDR3 nucleotides are TGCAGTGCCTACTCGGAGGGATGGGCTTTCTTT. It yields the protein CSAYSEGWAFF.

This clonotype was seen only a few times. The chain joins TRBV10-3 to TRBJ2-7, with D perhaps TRBD1 (5 bases). The V end lost 2 bases, the J end lost 2 bases, and 10 bases lay between the germline ends. This CDR3 contains 14 residues. Germline CDR1 and CDR2: ENHRY and SYGVKD. As DNA, the CDR3 is TGTGCCATCAGTGAGACAGGCCCCACCTACGAGCAGTACTTC. As protein: CAISETGPTYEQYF.

This clonotype occurred a few times. The chain joins TRBV28 to TRBJ1-5; 8 bases map to TRBD1. Germline values: CDR1 MDHEN, CDR2 SYDVKM. CDR3 size: 13 residues. Trimming at V came to 5 bases and at J to 8 bases, leaving 5 bases not matched to a gene. CDR3 nucleotides: TGTGCCAGCAGTGGACAGGGTTTTGAGCCCCAGCATTTT. Its translation: CASSGQGFEPQHF.

The table lists this clonotype with many counts. This sequence joins TRBV4-2 and TRBJ2-3, with D hard to call. V lost 2 bases, J lost 6 bases, and 9 bases lay in between. The CDR3 totals 13 residues. Germline CDR1 LGHNA, CDR2 YNFKEQ. The CDR3 DNA reads TGTGCCAGCAGCCAACCCCACGGGGATACGCAGTATTTT. Amino acid sequence: CASSQPHGDTQYF.

The chain uses TRBV20-1 and TRBJ2-1; 10 bases fit TRBD2. This CDR3 spans 15 amino acids. The germline V gene encodes CDR1 DFQATT and CDR2 SNEGSKA (reference sequence). V lost 5 bases to trimming and J lost 3 bases; unmatched junction nucleotides: 7. The CDR3 DNA reads TGCAGTGCTGAGTTAGCGGGAGGCTACTACAATGAGCAGTTCTTC. Encoded protein: CSAELAGGYYNEQFF.

This clonotype has a count of ten or more. V gene TRBV18 combines with J gene TRBJ1-3; a weak D match, TRBD1 (5 bases). The CDR3 totals 16 residues. CDR1 is KGHSH, CDR2 LQKENI, per germline. V shed 2 bases and J shed 4 bases, with 15 bases lying between them. The CDR3 coding sequence is TGTGCCAGCTCACCAGACAGCCTCGCGGGCGGAAACACCATATATTTT. Translating it yields CASSPDSLAGGNTIYF.

The chain is built from TRBV28 and TRBJ2-7; perhaps TRBD1 as D (5 bases). Looked up from germline, CDR1 is MDHEN and CDR2 is SYDVKM. This CDR3 contains 14 residues. V lost 2 bases to trimming and J lost 3 bases, with 11 bases between them. CDR3 coding DNA: TGTGCCAGCAGTTTAAGGGGCTCCCACTACGAGCAGTACTTC. Amino acids: CASSLRGSHYEQYF.

This clonotype occurred a few times. The chain has TRBV6-2 or TRBV6-3 and TRBJ2-1, with no clear D. This CDR3 is built from 13 residues. Trimming removed 8 bases at V and 9 bases at J, with 17 bases between. Germline loops: CDR1 MNHEY, CDR2 SVGEGT. CDR3 in amino acids: CASALVHLSEQFF. The CDR3 DNA is TGTGCCAGCGCCCTGGTCCATCTGAGTGAGCAGTTCTTC.

The V call is TRBV20-1, the J call TRBJ2-1, with TRBD2 identical over 11 bases. The J segment lost 3 bases and the V segment lost 3 bases, leaving 4 bases of the junction unmatched. The germline gives CDR1 DFQATT, CDR2 SNEGSKA (reference sequence). The CDR3 is 15 residues long. CDR3 sequence (DNA): TGCAGTGCTAGGTCAACTAGCGGGAGCTACAATGAGCAGTTCTTC. Its translation: CSARSTSGSYNEQFF.

The chain recombines TRBV4-2 with TRBJ2-7, with D uncertain. Germline CDR1 is LGHNA and CDR2 is YNFKEQ. V gave up 4 bases and J gave up 6 bases, with 19 bases separating them. The CDR3 length is 15 residues. The CDR3 loop reads CASSLNRADGGEQYF. In DNA, the CDR3 is TGTGCCAGCAGCCTCAACCGGGCCGACGGCGGCGAGCAGTACTTC.

The genes are TRBV9 and TRBJ2-1; no definite D call. Trimming shortened V by 4 bases and J by 8 bases, and 13 bases separated the two germline ends. This CDR3 is 13 amino acids long. Germline V lookup: CDR1 SGDLS, CDR2 YYNGEE. This CDR3 is CASSPQARDEQFF. As DNA, the CDR3 is TGTGCCAGCAGCCCCCAAGCCCGTGATGAGCAGTTCTTC.

This clonotype appeared a few times. The V and J genes are TRBV7-6 and TRBJ2-4; tentative D call: TRBD1 (6 bases). Trimming pared 5 bases from V and 0 bases from J, leaving 14 bases between. The CDR3 sequence is 16 residues long. Germline V gives CDR1 SGHVS, CDR2 FNYEAQ. CDR3 region: CASSPTRGLAKNIQYF. The CDR3 coding sequence is TGTGCCAGCAGCCCCACCAGGGGTTTAGCCAAAAACATTCAGTACTTC.

This clonotype has just a few counts. DNA for the CDR3: TGTGCCAGCAGCTGGGGCACGAATGGCTACACCTTC. As protein: CASSWGTNGYTF. The rearrangement uses TRBV5-4 and TRBJ1-2, with a tentative D call TRBD1 (5 bases). Trimming removed 3 bases from V and 6 bases from J, with 9 bases in between. Germline CDR1 SGHNT, CDR2 YYREEE (reference sequence). The CDR3 sequence is 12 residues long.

This clonotype turned up a few times. V is TRBV7-7 and J is TRBJ2-5, with 8 bases identical to TRBD2. J lost 1 base, V lost 1 base, and 5 bases had no gene match. Germline-derived CDR1 and CDR2 are SSHAT and FNYEAQ (reference sequence). The CDR3 consists of 16 residues. The DNA of the CDR3 is TGTGCCAGCAGCTTAGGAGTAGCGGGGTTCCAAGAGACCCAGTACTTC. It is translated as CASSLGVAGFQETQYF. Full variable domain (outside the CDR3, taken from reference TRBV7-7 and TRBJ2-5): GAGVSQSPRYKVTKRGQDVTLRCDPISSHATLYWYQQALGQGPEFLTYFNYEAQPDKSGLPSDRFSAERPEGSISTLTIQRTEQRDSAMYRCASSLGVAGFQETQYFGPGTRLLVL.

Worth noting for this clonotype: The junction does not match germline at one end; this may be a read error. The J gene is TRBJ2-3, the V gene TRBV10-3; tentatively, D is TRBD1 (5 bases). From germline, CDR1 is ENHRY and CDR2 SYGVKD. The CDR3 length is 14 residues. CDR3 protein: CVITQGLTSDTQYF. CDR3 bases: TGTGTCATCACCCAGGGTCTCACTTCAGATACGCAGTATTTT.

This clonotype was picked up a small number of times. The genes are TRBV6-5 and TRBJ1-3; perhaps TRBD1 as D (6 bases). V dropped 6 bases and J dropped 3 bases, with 18 bases sitting between them. The CDR3 has 16 amino acids. Germline assignment: CDR1 MNHEY and CDR2 SVGAGI. The CDR3 sequence: CASSPTRGASGNTIYF. Written as DNA, the CDR3 is TGTGCCAGCAGCCCCACGCGGGGGGCAAGTGGAAACACCATATATTTT.